This TCR beta chain was identified in a study of blood T cell repertoires in COVID-19. This CDR3 is built from 14 residues. CDR1 LNHDA and CDR2 SQIVND come from the germline V gene (reference sequence). Trimming shortened V by 4 bases and J by 8 bases, and 17 bases separated the two germline ends. The repertoire was sequenced with immunoSEQ multiplex PCR; TCRdb's copy has only in-frame clones and lacks some. The sample includes some 300,000 clones, about 90% of them seen just once. The participants were between roughly 18 and 100 years old and came from 24 US areas. The origin of this receptor is a woman aged 25-40 years who had recovered from COVID-19. The rearrangement uses TRBV19 and TRBJ1-1; D is ambiguous. Material for sequencing was PBMCs or T cells enriched from blood (not recorded which). The CDR3, as DNA: TGTGCCAGTAGTACTGTACGGGATATATCCGAAGCTTTCTTT. As protein: CASSTVRDISEAFF. The full variable domain, completed using reference TRBV19 and TRBJ1-1, is DGGITQSPKYLFRKEGQNVTLSCEQNLNHDAMYWYRQDPGQGLRLIYYSQIVNDFQKGDIAEGYSVSREKKESFPLTVTSAQKNPTAFYLCASSTVRDISEAFFGQGTRLTVV.